These 27 T cell receptor beta chains came from one sample sequenced in a study of CD8+ T cells in alopecia areata. Treatment indicated: oral pan-JAK inhibitor, 5-10 mg twice daily. The authors extracted RNA and reverse transcribed it into cDNA as the sequencing template. Clones were sequenced by immunoSEQ multiplex PCR, and TCRdb holds only the in-frame ones, with some missing. The sample records 110,000 to 150,000 clones, roughly 50% being singletons. This sample comprised CD8+ T cells sorted from blood, obtained at week 4, from a patient treated with tofacitinib. The receptors shown here come from a human donor with alopecia areata.

The chain uses TRBV4-1 and TRBJ2-7; 12 bases align to TRBD2. V trimming: 0 bases; J trimming: 7 bases; junction bases outside the gene matches: 7. This CDR3 has 16 residues. Per germline, CDR1 MGHRA and CDR2 YSYEKL. Here the CDR3 reads CASSQDALAGGWEQYF. DNA for the CDR3: TGCGCCAGCAGCCAAGATGCACTAGCGGGGGGTTGGGAGCAGTACTTC.

V and J are TRBV2 and TRBJ2-1, with 8 bases identical to TRBD2. CDR3 length: 13 amino acids. V gave up 7 bases and J gave up 6 bases; unmatched junction bases: 5. Germline lookup yields CDR1 SNHLY and CDR2 FYNNEI. CDR3 region: CASIGLALNEQFF. CDR3 in DNA: TGTGCCAGCATAGGACTAGCTCTCAATGAGCAGTTCTTC.

This clone was recorded once. The rearrangement uses TRBV4-3 and TRBJ1-4; no clear D gene. The CDR3 extends over 13 amino acids. Trimming pared 1 base from V and 8 bases from J, leaving 8 bases between. Germline lookup yields CDR1 LGHNA and CDR2 YSLEER. CDR3 protein: CASSQVGKEKLFF. The CDR3 nucleotides are TGCGCCAGCAGCCAAGTCGGAAAAGAAAAACTGTTTTTT.

V usage is TRBV7-9 and J usage is TRBJ1-1, with D uncertain. V was cut by 1 base and J by 2 bases, with 8 bases left in between. The CDR3 contains 14 residues. Germline CDR1 reads SEHNR; CDR2 reads FQNEAQ (reference sequence). The CDR3 DNA follows: TGTGCCAGCAGCTTAGGGGAGCCCAACACTGAAGCTTTCTTT. This sequence encodes CASSLGEPNTEAFF. The full variable domain, its missing parts supplied by reference TRBV7-9 and TRBJ1-1, is DTGVSQNPRHKITKRGQNVTFRCDPISEHNRLYWYRQTLGQGPEFLTYFQNEAQLEKSRLLSDRFSAERPKGSFSTLEIQRTEQGDSAMYLCASSLGEPNTEAFFGQGTRLTVV.

This sequence joins TRBV27 and TRBJ1-1, with a weak D call TRBD1 (6 bases). The CDR3 consists of 14 residues. Trimming cost V 0 bases and J 1 base, with 6 bases left between them. The V gene's germline CDR1 is MNHEY and CDR2 SMNVEV (reference sequence). CDR3 bases: TGTGCCAGCAGTTTATCGGACAGGAACACTGAAGCTTTCTTT. It codes for CASSLSDRNTEAFF.

This chain uses TRBV30 with TRBJ2-5, with D possibly TRBD2 on 7 matching bases. Trimming pared 0 bases from V and 2 bases from J, leaving 13 bases between. This CDR3 is 15 amino acids long. The germline gives CDR1 GTSNPN, CDR2 SVGIG (reference sequence). CDR3 DNA: TGTGCCTGGAGTGTAGACGGGGGGCCTCAAGAGACCCAGTACTTC. Its translation: CAWSVDGGPQETQYF.

The rearrangement joins TRBV2 to TRBJ1-1; D remains ambiguous. Germline CDR1 reads SNHLY; CDR2 reads FYNNEI. The CDR3 is 10 amino acids. V gave up 3 bases and J gave up 7 bases, with 3 bases separating them. CDR3 DNA sequence: TGTGCCAGCAGTGAGGTTGAAGCTTTCTTT. This sequence encodes CASSEVEAFF. The variable domain in full, with the rest retrieved from reference TRBV2 and TRBJ1-1, is EPEVTQTPSHQVTQMGQEVILRCVPISNHLYFYWYRQILGQKVEFLVSFYNNEISEKSEIFDDQFSVERPDGSNFTLKIRSTKLEDSAMYFCASSEVEAFFGQGTRLTVV.

The chain recombines TRBV29-1 with TRBJ2-2; D not resolved. Trimming shortened V by 8 bases and J by 6 bases, and 13 bases separated the two germline ends. The CDR3 runs to 12 residues. CDR1 is SQVTM and CDR2 is ANQGSEA in the germline V gene. The CDR3 region has the DNA TGCAGCACGACGACCGGATCCGGGGAGCTGTTTTTT. Its translation is CSTTTGSGELFF.

This clone was seen just once. This chain connects TRBV9 to TRBJ1-1; 7 bases line up with TRBD1. Trimming at V came to 2 bases and at J to 4 bases, leaving 5 bases not matched to a gene. This CDR3 is built from 14 residues. Germline-derived CDR1 and CDR2 are SGDLS and YYNGEE. CDR3 in amino acids: CASSVQGEPTEAFF. The CDR3 DNA reads as TGTGCCAGCAGCGTGCAGGGGGAACCCACTGAAGCTTTCTTT.

The gene calls are TRBV4-1 and TRBJ2-7, with D unresolved. The germline V gene has CDR1 MGHRA and CDR2 YSYEKL. Trimming took 4 bases from V and 3 from J, leaving 13 bases between them. The CDR3 contains 14 residues. The CDR3 nucleotides read TGCGCCAGCAGCCTCGGGCCGTTGATCTACGAGCAGTACTTC. It codes for CASSLGPLIYEQYF.

The table lists this clone with a count of one. The chain is built from TRBV4-3 and TRBJ2-7; a weak D match, TRBD2 (5 bases). V lost 1 base and J lost 3, with 13 bases in between. Germline CDR1 is LGHNA and CDR2 is YSLEER. CDR3 size: 15 residues. CDR3 bases: TGCGCCAGCAGCCAAGGGTGGGCGGCGGGCTACGAGCAGTACTTC. It yields the protein CASSQGWAAGYEQYF.

In this sample, this clone turned up a few times. The CDR3: CSVSTGRHNEQFF. CDR3 sequence (DNA): TGCAGCGTGTCGACAGGCCGTCACAATGAGCAGTTCTTC. The chain couples TRBV29-1 to TRBJ2-1, with a weak D call TRBD1 (6 bases). The CDR3 is made up of 13 amino acids. Trimming left V 6 bases short and J 5 bases short, with 14 bases between. The germline V gene has CDR1 SQVTM and CDR2 ANQGSEA.

The chain is built from TRBV13 and TRBJ2-3; no clear D. There are 16 residues in the CDR3. CDR1 and CDR2 (germline): PRHDT, FYEKMQ (reference sequence). V lost 2 bases to trimming and J lost 4 bases, with 16 bases between them. The DNA for the CDR3 is TGTGCCAGCAGCTTAAGATTGGAAGGGTTAGCAGATACGCAGTATTTT. Residues: CASSLRLEGLADTQYF.

This clone was seen repeatedly, ten times or more. This chain joins TRBV27 and TRBJ1-5; 7 nucleotides agree with TRBD1. This CDR3 has 16 amino acids. Germline CDR1 and CDR2: MNHEY and SMNVEV (reference sequence). Trimming removed 5 bases from V and 5 bases from J; junction bases left unmatched: 12. The CDR3 region is CASSPLRTGHDQPQHF. The CDR3 DNA follows: TGTGCCAGCAGTCCACTGCGGACAGGTCATGATCAGCCCCAGCATTTT.

V is TRBV4-2 and J is TRBJ2-7; 9 positions match TRBD1. CDR1 is LGHNA, CDR2 YNFKEQ, per germline. The V and J ends lost 1 base and 3 bases, in that order; junction bases with no gene match: 4. The CDR3 is 15 residues long. The CDR3 DNA follows: TGTGCCAGCAGCCAAGGGGACAGGGCGGGCTACGAGCAGTACTTC. This translates into CASSQGDRAGYEQYF.

The rearrangement uses TRBV2 and TRBJ2-7, with a possible D match to TRBD2 (5 bases). Germline CDR1 and CDR2: SNHLY and FYNNEI. The CDR3 sequence is 13 residues long. The V end lost 2 bases, the J end lost 6 bases, and 11 bases lay between the germline ends. CDR3 region: CASSEPGSAEQYF. DNA for the CDR3: TGTGCCAGCAGTGAACCTGGGAGTGCCGAGCAGTACTTC. Together with reference TRBV2 and TRBJ2-7, the CDR3 gives the full variable domain: EPEVTQTPSHQVTQMGQEVILRCVPISNHLYFYWYRQILGQKVEFLVSFYNNEISEKSEIFDDQFSVERPDGSNFTLKIRSTKLEDSAMYFCASSEPGSAEQYFGPGTRLTVT.

V and J are TRBV30 and TRBJ2-7; 8 positions match TRBD1. Germline CDR1 and CDR2: GTSNPN and SVGIG (reference sequence). Trimming cost V 4 bases and J 3 bases; bases outside gene matches: 8. The CDR3 sequence is 14 residues long. The CDR3 protein is CAWNHGTGGYEQYF. The CDR3 region has the DNA TGTGCCTGGAATCACGGGACAGGAGGCTACGAGCAGTACTTC.

This chain links TRBV9 with TRBJ1-2; D not resolved. V lost 3 bases to trimming and J lost 4 bases, with 1 base between them. Germline V gives CDR1 SGDLS, CDR2 YYNGEE. This CDR3 comprises 10 residues. The CDR3 sequence is CASSAYGYTF. Here the CDR3 DNA reads TGTGCCAGCAGCGCCTATGGCTACACCTTC.

With regard to this clone: Other DNA sequences within the sample encode an identical CDR3. The J gene is TRBJ2-7, the V gene TRBV5-4; a possible D gene is TRBD1 (5 bases). V was cut by 0 bases and J by 1 base, with 8 bases left in between. The germline gives CDR1 SGHNT, CDR2 YYREEE (reference sequence). This CDR3 contains 14 residues. The CDR3 loop reads CASSLGDRSYEQYF. CDR3 coding DNA: TGTGCCAGCAGCTTGGGTGACAGATCCTACGAGCAGTACTTC. Complete variable domain (other parts from reference TRBV5-4 and TRBJ2-7): ETGVTQSPTHLIKTRGQQVTLRCSSQSGHNTVSWYQQALGQGPQFIFQYYREEENGRGNFPPRFSGLQFPNYSSELNVNALELDDSALYLCASSLGDRSYEQYFGPGTRLTVT.

The CDR3 coding sequence is TGCAGCGTTGTCAAGGGAGGTACTGAAGCTTTCTTT. Translation: CSVVKGGTEAFF. This chain links TRBV29-1 with TRBJ1-1; unclear D gene. Trimming stripped 4 bases from V and 5 bases from J, with 11 bases between. CDR1 is SQVTM, CDR2 ANQGSEA, per germline. The CDR3 contains 12 residues.

V and J are TRBV6-4 and TRBJ1-5; D ambiguous. V was cut by 4 bases and J by 4 bases, with 17 bases left in between. Germline loops: CDR1 MRHNA, CDR2 SNTAGT. The CDR3 length is 16 residues. The CDR3 sequence: CASSGFGRKLNQPQHF. The CDR3 coding sequence is TGTGCCAGCAGTGGGTTCGGACGCAAACTTAATCAGCCCCAGCATTTT.

This clone was picked up a small number of times. The gene calls are TRBV10-3 and TRBJ2-7, with D maybe TRBD2 (5 bases). Per germline, CDR1 ENHRY and CDR2 SYGVKD. CDR3 length: 13 residues. V lost 5 bases, J lost 3 bases, and 11 bases lay in between. The CDR3 sequence is CAISRTVDYEQYF. The CDR3 region has the DNA TGTGCCATCAGTCGGACTGTAGACTACGAGCAGTACTTC.

V is TRBV2 and J is TRBJ2-1; 11 nucleotides agree with TRBD2. CDR3 size: 15 residues. In germline, CDR1 is SNHLY, CDR2 FYNNEI. Unmatched junction bases numbered 6, after V lost 3 bases and J lost 8 bases. CDR3 DNA sequence: TGTGCCAGCAGTGATCCTAGCGGGGGGAGGGATGAGCAGTTCTTC. Translating it yields CASSDPSGGRDEQFF.

V usage is TRBV7-9 and J usage is TRBJ2-5; D unresolved. V gave up 8 bases and J gave up 4 bases, with 8 bases separating them. This CDR3 comprises 11 residues. Germline assignment: CDR1 SEHNR and CDR2 FQNEAQ (reference sequence). CDR3: CASAAGETQYF. In DNA, the CDR3 is TGTGCCAGCGCGGCAGGAGAGACCCAGTACTTC.

V usage is TRBV7-8 and J usage is TRBJ1-2; D may be TRBD1 (5 bases). The CDR3 runs to 13 residues. The V end was cut by 2 bases, the J end by 6 bases, with 10 bases between. Germline lookup yields CDR1 SGHVS and CDR2 FQNEAQ. As DNA, the CDR3 is TGTGCCAGCAGCTTACGGGGGAGGGATGGCTACACCTTC. This gives the protein CASSLRGRDGYTF.

The gene calls are TRBV30 and TRBJ1-1, with 7 bases matching TRBD1. V shed 6 bases and J 3 bases; nucleotides not matched to a gene: 7. The germline V gene has CDR1 GTSNPN and CDR2 SVGIG (reference sequence). The CDR3 has 13 residues. CDR3 region: CACPGTDDTEAFF. DNA for the CDR3: TGTGCCTGCCCCGGGACAGACGACACTGAAGCTTTCTTT.

The chain combines TRBV4-2 with TRBJ2-5; 7 bases fit TRBD1. Germline lookup yields CDR1 LGHNA and CDR2 YNFKEQ. The CDR3 totals 15 residues. V was pared by 0 bases and J by 2 bases, with 3 bases of the junction left unmatched. The CDR3 reads CASSQDPGGQETQYF. DNA of the CDR3: TGTGCCAGCAGCCAAGATCCAGGGGGACAAGAGACCCAGTACTTC.